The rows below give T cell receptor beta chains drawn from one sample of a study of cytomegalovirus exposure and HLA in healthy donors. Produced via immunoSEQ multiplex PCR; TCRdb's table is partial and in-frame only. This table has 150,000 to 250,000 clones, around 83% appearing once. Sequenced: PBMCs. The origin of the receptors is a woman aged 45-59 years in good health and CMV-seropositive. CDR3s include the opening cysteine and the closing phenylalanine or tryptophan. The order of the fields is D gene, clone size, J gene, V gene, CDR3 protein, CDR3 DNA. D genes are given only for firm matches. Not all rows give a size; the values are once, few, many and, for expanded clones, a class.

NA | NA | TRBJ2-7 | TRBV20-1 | CSASSLYEQYF | TGCAGTGCTAGTTCTCTCTACGAGCAGTACTTC
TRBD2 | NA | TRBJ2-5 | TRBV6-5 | CASSPLAAQETQYF | TGTGCCAGCAGTCCACTAGCGGCCCAAGAGACCCAGTACTTC
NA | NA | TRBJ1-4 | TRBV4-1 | CASSQERGGEKLFF | TGCGCCAGCAGCCAAGAGAGGGGAGGGGAAAAACTGTTTTTT
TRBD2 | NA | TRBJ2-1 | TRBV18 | CASSQGLAGNNEQFF | TGTGCCAGCTCACAGGGACTAGCTGGAAACAATGAGCAGTTCTTC
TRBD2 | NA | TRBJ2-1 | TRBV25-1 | CASRGPGLGNNEQFF | TGTGCCAGCAGGGGACCGGGACTAGGGAACAATGAGCAGTTCTTC
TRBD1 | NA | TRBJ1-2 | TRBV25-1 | CARGGEGYTF | TGTGCCAGAGGGGGCGAAGGCTACACCTTC
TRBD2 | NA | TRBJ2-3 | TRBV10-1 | CASSALAGGSTDTQYF | TGCGCCAGCAGTGCTCTAGCGGGTGGGTCCACAGATACGCAGTATTTT
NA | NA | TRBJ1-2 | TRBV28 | CASSYPLDRIIYGYTF | TGTGCCAGCAGTTATCCCCTCGACAGGATAATCTATGGCTACACCTTC
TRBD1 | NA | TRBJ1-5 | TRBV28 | CASGQGAYGNQPQHF | TGTGCCAGCGGACAGGGCGCCTATGGCAATCAGCCCCAGCATTTT
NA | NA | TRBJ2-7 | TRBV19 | CASSVGTLPLEQYF | TGTGCCAGTAGTGTCGGGACTCTTCCCCTCGAGCAGTACTTC
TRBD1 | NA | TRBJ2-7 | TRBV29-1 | CSVGDRARSEQYF | TGCAGCGTAGGAGACAGGGCCAGGAGCGAGCAGTACTTC
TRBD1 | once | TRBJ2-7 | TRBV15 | CATSGGTGGSYEQYF | TGTGCCACCAGCGGGGGGACAGGGGGTTCGTACGAGCAGTACTTC
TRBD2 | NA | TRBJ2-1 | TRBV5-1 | CASSFGTSGPSSYNEQFF | TGCGCCAGCAGCTTTGGGACTAGCGGGCCGAGCTCCTACAATGAGCAGTTCTTC
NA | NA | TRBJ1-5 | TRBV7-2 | CASSLGGLSNQPQHF | TGTGCCAGCAGCTTAGGGGGACTGAGCAATCAGCCCCAGCATTTT
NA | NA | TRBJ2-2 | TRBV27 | CASSWGVEDTGELFF | TGTGCCAGCAGTTGGGGGGTGGAGGACACCGGGGAGCTGTTTTTT
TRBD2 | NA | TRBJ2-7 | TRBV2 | CASSVERGKSYEQYF | TGTGCCAGCAGTGTAGAGCGGGGAAAGTCCTACGAGCAGTACTTC
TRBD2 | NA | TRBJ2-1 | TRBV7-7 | CASSHSGTSGSRMFF | TGTGCCAGCAGCCACTCCGGGACTAGCGGGAGTCGGATGTTCTTC
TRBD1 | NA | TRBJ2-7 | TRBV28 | CASSPPRGLSNYEQYF | TGTGCCAGCAGCCCCCCCAGGGGGTTATCGAATTACGAGCAGTACTTC
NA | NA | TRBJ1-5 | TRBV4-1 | CASSQEARQPQHF | TGCGCCAGCAGCCAAGAAGCCCGACAGCCCCAGCATTTT
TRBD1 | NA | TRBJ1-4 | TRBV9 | CASSPHRGENEKLFF | TGTGCCAGCAGCCCTCACAGGGGCGAAAATGAAAAACTGTTTTTT
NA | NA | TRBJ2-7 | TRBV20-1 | CSASPGDEQYF | TGCAGTGCTTCCCCCGGGGATGAGCAGTACTTC
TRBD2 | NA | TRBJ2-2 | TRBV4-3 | CASSQGIRGDTGELFF | TGCGCCAGCAGCCAAGGGATTCGGGGGGACACCGGGGAGCTGTTTTTT
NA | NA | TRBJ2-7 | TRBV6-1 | CASSVLGGPSYEQYF | TGTGCCAGCAGTGTTCTGGGCGGGCCTTCCTACGAGCAGTACTTC
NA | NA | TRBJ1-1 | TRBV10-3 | CAISDRVTEAFF | TGTGCCATCAGTGACAGGGTCACTGAAGCTTTCTTT
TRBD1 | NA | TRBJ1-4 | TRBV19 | CASSGTGGEKLFF | TGTGCCAGTAGCGGGACAGGGGGTGAAAAACTGTTTTTT
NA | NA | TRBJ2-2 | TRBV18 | CASSPSLAGDTGELFF | TGTGCCAGCTCACCATCGCTGGCCGGGGATACCGGGGAGCTGTTTTTT
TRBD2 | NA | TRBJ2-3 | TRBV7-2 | CASSLRASGGATDTQYF | TGTGCCAGCAGCTTACGGGCTAGCGGGGGGGCGACAGATACGCAGTATTTT
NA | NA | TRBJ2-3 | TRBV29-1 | CSVWGTASTDTQYF | TGCAGCGTATGGGGGACTGCCAGCACAGATACGCAGTATTTT
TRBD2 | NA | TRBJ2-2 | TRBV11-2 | CASSSGLGTGELFF | TGTGCCAGCAGCTCGGGACTAGGGACCGGGGAGCTGTTTTTT
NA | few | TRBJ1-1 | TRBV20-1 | CSAIRQTEAFF | TGCAGTGCTATTCGACAGACTGAAGCTTTCTTT
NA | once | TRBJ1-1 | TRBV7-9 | CASSRSGSGTEAFF | TGTGCCAGCAGCAGGAGCGGCTCTGGGACTGAAGCTTTCTTT
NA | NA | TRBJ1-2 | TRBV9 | CASTTSGQSNYGYTF | TGTGCCAGCACCACATCAGGACAGTCTAACTATGGCTACACCTTC
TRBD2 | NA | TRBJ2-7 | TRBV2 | CASRPAGAEQYF | TGTGCCAGCAGGCCAGCGGGAGCCGAGCAGTACTTC
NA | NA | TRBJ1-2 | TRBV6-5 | CASSYGGENYGYTF | TGTGCCAGCAGTTACGGGGGCGAAAACTATGGCTACACCTTC
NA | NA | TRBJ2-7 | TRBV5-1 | CASSGLAGDNYEQYF | TGCGCCAGCAGCGGACTCGCAGGGGACAACTACGAGCAGTACTTC
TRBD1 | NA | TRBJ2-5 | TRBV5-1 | CASSLSRGSGTQYF | TGCGCCAGCAGCTTAAGCAGGGGGTCCGGGACCCAGTACTTC
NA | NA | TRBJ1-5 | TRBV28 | CASSLSRPMPGFNQPQHF | TGTGCCAGCAGTCTATCCCGCCCTATGCCAGGTTTCAATCAGCCCCAGCATTTT
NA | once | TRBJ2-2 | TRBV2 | CASSMGQATGELFF | TGTGCCAGCAGTATGGGGCAGGCCACCGGGGAGCTGTTTTTT
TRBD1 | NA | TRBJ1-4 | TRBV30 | CAWNRRGLGTNEKLFF | TGTGCCTGGAATAGGAGGGGGCTCGGGACTAATGAAAAACTGTTTTTT
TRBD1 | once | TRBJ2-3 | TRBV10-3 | CAISRTGTGGTDTQYF | TGTGCCATCAGTCGTACCGGGACAGGGGGCACAGATACGCAGTATTTT
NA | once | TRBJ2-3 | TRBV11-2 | CASDRNLRDTQYF | TGTGCCAGCGACAGGAACTTGCGGGATACGCAGTATTTT
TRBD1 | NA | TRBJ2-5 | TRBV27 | CASSLGTGYLETQYF | TGTGCCAGCAGTCTGGGGACAGGGTATTTGGAGACCCAGTACTTC
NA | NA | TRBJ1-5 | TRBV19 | CASSIAGGGRNNQPQHF | TGTGCCAGTAGTATAGCCGGGGGGGGTCGGAACAATCAGCCCCAGCATTTT
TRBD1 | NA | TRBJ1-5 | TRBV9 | CASSVGTGSNQPQHF | TGTGCCAGCAGCGTCGGGACAGGGAGCAATCAGCCCCAGCATTTT
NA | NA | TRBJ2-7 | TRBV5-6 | CASSLFPAVTGRQDEQYF | TGTGCCAGCAGCTTGTTCCCCGCTGTGACAGGCCGTCAGGACGAGCAGTACTTC
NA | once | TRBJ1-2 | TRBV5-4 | CASSLTDYGYTF | TGTGCCAGCAGCTTGACTGACTATGGCTACACCTTC
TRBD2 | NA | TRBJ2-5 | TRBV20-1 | CSAGGEEQYF | TGCAGTGCGGGGGGGGAGGAGCAGTACTTC
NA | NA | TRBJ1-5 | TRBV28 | CASLSTGLNSNQPQHF | TGTGCCAGCCTATCCACAGGGTTGAATAGCAATCAGCCCCAGCATTTT
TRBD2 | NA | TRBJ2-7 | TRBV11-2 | CASSLESGGFYEQYF | TGTGCCAGCAGCCTCGAAAGCGGGGGCTTCTACGAGCAGTACTTC
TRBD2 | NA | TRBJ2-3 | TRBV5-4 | CASSLKREVGTDTQYF | TGTGCCAGCAGCCTTAAGCGGGAAGTGGGCACAGATACGCAGTATTTT